The 7 T cell receptor beta chains reported below all come from one sample, sequenced in a study of beta chain features in type 1 diabetes. Notes on the study in general: A moderate, significant TCRB CDR3 shortening appeared in type 1 diabetes across four CD4+ subsets.

No antigen has been assigned to these receptors. The entirety of the isolated RNA underwent reverse transcription, so expressed TCRB transcripts were sequenced. Only in-frame clones appear in the TCRdb table, and some are missing; sequencing was by immunoSEQ multiplex PCR. Among fewer than 350,000 clones, over 14% were seen once, and the ten largest hold roughly 0.015%. Sequenced input: naive CD4+ T cells from blood. The receptors originated from a man aged 18 to 29 with type 1 diabetes.

The chain couples TRBV27 to TRBJ1-2; 8 nucleotides align to TRBD1. CDR3 length: 16 residues. With V trimmed by 6 bases and J by 1 base, 10 bases remained unmatched. CDR1 is MNHEY and CDR2 is SMNVEV in the germline V gene (reference sequence). The CDR3 bases are TGTGCCAGCAGACAGATGGACAGGGCCCTTAACTATGGCTACACCTTC. Its translation: CASRQMDRALNYGYTF.

V and J are TRBV9 and TRBJ2-5; possibly TRBD2 for D (6 bases). The V gene's germline CDR1 is SGDLS and CDR2 YYNGEE. This CDR3 is built from 14 residues. The V and J ends lost 1 base and 5 bases respectively, with 12 bases between them. CDR3 residues: CASSVRSGGETQYF. In DNA, the CDR3 is TGTGCCAGCAGCGTAAGGAGCGGAGGGGAGACCCAGTACTTC.

This clone was seen only a few times. V usage is TRBV11-3 and J usage is TRBJ2-5; possibly TRBD2 for D (6 bases). The V end lost 3 bases, the J end lost 3 bases, and 20 bases lay between the germline ends. This CDR3 contains 17 residues. Germline CDR1 and CDR2: SGHNT and YENEEA. CDR3 in amino acids: CASSFPAAGLGKETQYF. The DNA for the CDR3 is TGTGCCAGCAGCTTCCCGGCTGCGGGACTGGGAAAAGAGACCCAGTACTTC.

This sequence joins TRBV7-9 and TRBJ2-3; 10 bases line up with TRBD2. The CDR3 has 13 residues. CDR1 is SEHNR, CDR2 FQNEAQ, per germline (reference sequence). CDR3 nucleotides: TGTGTTGGGACTAGCGTTAGCACAGATACGCAGTATTTT. Residues: CVGTSVSTDTQYF.

This clone was seen more than once but under ten times. The chain joins TRBV9 to TRBJ2-1; TRBD1 matches 9 bases. CDR3 length equals 14 residues. Germline loops: CDR1 SGDLS, CDR2 YYNGEE. J was trimmed by 5 bases and V by 4 bases; bases with no gene match: 4. CDR3 residues: CASSPGQGHNEQFF. The CDR3 DNA sequence: TGTGCCAGCAGCCCGGGACAGGGACACAATGAGCAGTTCTTC. The variable domain in full, completed from reference TRBV9 and TRBJ2-1, reads DSGVTQTPKHLITATGQRVTLRCSPRSGDLSVYWYQQSLDQGLQFLIQYYNGEERAKGNILERFSAQQFPDLHSELNLSSLELGDSALYFCASSPGQGHNEQFFGPGTRLTVL.

This chain joins TRBV28 and TRBJ2-5, with 7 bases matching TRBD2. The germline V gene encodes CDR1 MDHEN and CDR2 SYDVKM. The CDR3 length is 14 residues. Unmatched junction bases numbered 8, after V lost 5 bases and J lost 5 bases. The CDR3 protein is CASSLPGGWETQYF. The DNA for the CDR3 is TGTGCCAGCAGTCTCCCGGGAGGCTGGGAGACCCAGTACTTC.

This clone was detected a few times. This CDR3 reads CASSLVEWETQYF. The CDR3 DNA reads as TGCGCCAGCAGCTTGGTAGAGTGGGAGACCCAGTACTTC. The J gene is TRBJ2-5, the V gene TRBV5-1; D unresolved. The V and J ends lost 0 bases and 5 bases respectively, with 8 bases between them. Germline assignment: CDR1 SGHRS and CDR2 YFSETQ. This CDR3 region has 13 residues.